The rows below give T cell receptor beta chains drawn from one sample of a study of blood T cell repertoires in COVID-19. Sequencing used immunoSEQ multiplex PCR; TCRdb keeps in-frame clones, though not all of them. The sample shows under 250,000 clones, about 79% of them seen only once. The source material was PBMCs or T cells enriched from blood (not recorded which). These receptors were obtained from a woman in her 40s with acute COVID-19. Each CDR3 is given with its conserved first and last residue. A D gene is named only where the DNA matches it firmly. Clone size is shown for a subset of rows, as once, few, many or a class of expanded clone.

CDR3: CASSPDSGELFF; DNA: TGTGCCAGCAGTCCCGACTCCGGGGAGCTGTTTTTT; size: .; V: TRBV6-2/TRBV6-3; D: .; length: 12; J: TRBJ2-2
CDR3: CASSFQLNTEAFF; DNA: TGTGCCAGCAGTTTTCAGTTGAACACTGAAGCTTTCTTT; size: .; V: TRBV12-3/TRBV12-4; D: .; length: 13; J: TRBJ1-1
CDR3: CASSLRTGGGNTIYF; DNA: TGTGCCAGCAGCCTCAGGACAGGGGGTGGAAACACCATATATTTT; size: .; V: TRBV7-9; D: TRBD1; length: 15; J: TRBJ1-3
CDR3: CASSEWGDYGYTF; DNA: TGTGCCAGCAGTGAGTGGGGGGATTATGGCTATACCTTC; size: .; V: TRBV2; D: .; length: 13; J: TRBJ1-2
CDR3: CASSLTSGAKNIQYF; DNA: TGTGCCAGCAGCTTAACGTCAGGAGCCAAAAACATTCAGTACTTC; size: .; V: TRBV7-3; D: .; length: 15; J: TRBJ2-4
CDR3: CASSPLTSGGNEQFF; DNA: TGTGCCAGCTCACCTTTAACTAGCGGCGGCAATGAGCAGTTCTTC; size: few; V: TRBV18; D: TRBD2; length: 15; J: TRBJ2-1
CDR3: CASSRSDRASGNTIYF; DNA: TGCGCCAGCAGCCGATCGGACAGGGCGTCTGGAAACACCATATATTTT; size: few; V: TRBV4-1; D: TRBD1; length: 16; J: TRBJ1-3
CDR3: CAWSVSFEKLFF; DNA: TGTGCCTGGAGTGTATCCTTCGAAAAACTGTTTTTT; size: once; V: TRBV30; D: .; length: 12; J: TRBJ1-4
CDR3: CASSIGYRDRRDYGYTF; DNA: TGTGCCAGTAGTATAGGTTACCGGGACAGGAGGGACTATGGCTACACCTTC; size: .; V: TRBV19; D: TRBD1; length: 17; J: TRBJ1-2
CDR3: CASSRQGSGSPLHF; DNA: TGTGCCAGCAGTAGACAGGGCTCGGGTTCACCCCTCCACTTT; size: .; V: TRBV7-2; D: TRBD1; length: 14; J: TRBJ1-6
CDR3: CASSFLSTGAGELFF; DNA: TGTGCCAGCAGCTTCCTATCGACAGGGGCCGGGGAGCTGTTTTTT; size: .; V: TRBV7-9; D: TRBD1; length: 15; J: TRBJ2-2